This entry concerns a single T cell receptor beta chain. Its antigen is not known. The germline V gene encodes CDR1 MDHEN and CDR2 SYDVKM. The CDR3 runs to 13 residues. Trimming cost V 6 bases and J 0 bases, with 8 bases left between them. Only in-frame clones appear in the TCRdb table, and some are missing; sequencing was by immunoSEQ multiplex PCR. Among approximately 56,000 clones listed, about 92% were seen once. The source of the sample is a study of cytomegalovirus exposure and HLA in healthy donors. Across the study: The roughly 110 validation repertoires were reported in a later analysis to have been generated on the same platform as the 666 first-cohort repertoires.

Study-wide findings and caveats: A subsequent analysis found that TCR clusters from the first cohort also tended to co-occur in the roughly 120 validation repertoires, with approximately 95% of cluster scores above 0. Most TCR sequences were seen very rarely across donors, but some public TCRs occurred in many. Listed as cytomegalovirus-associated were around 160 TCR beta chains.

Material: PBMCs. The TCR was taken from a man aged 18 to 30 in good health and CMV-seronegative. The V call is TRBV28, the J call TRBJ2-5; D gene unclear. This chain's CDR3 is CASRDTDQETQYF. As DNA, the CDR3 is TGTGCCAGCAGAGACACGGACCAAGAGACCCAGTACTTC.